What follows describes a single T cell receptor beta chain. This specimen belongs to a study of radiation and T cells in renal cell carcinoma. Time point denoted: baseline pretreatment blood. The treatment is: 15 Gy SBRT to primary tumor, nephrectomy 4 weeks later. Assay used: immunoSEQ multiplex PCR; TCRdb lists only in-frame clones, some missing. The top ten clones hold 7% to 9% of a sample with approximately 100,000 clones, less than 90% of them seen once. The germline V and J ends were trimmed by 0 bases and 2 bases, with 10 bases remaining between them. The CDR3 sequence is 14 residues long. Germline V gene lookup returns CDR1 GTSNPN and CDR2 SVGIG (reference sequence).

The chain uses TRBV30 and TRBJ2-5; D unclear. Here the sequenced sample was blood, taken from a patient whose treatment included radiotherapy and nephrectomy. The receptor was derived from a man over 45 with renal cell carcinoma. The CDR3 here is CAWSVRSRQETQYF. CDR3 nucleotides: TGTGCCTGGAGTGTAAGGTCGAGACAAGAGACCCAGTACTTC. Supplemented by reference TRBV30 and TRBJ2-5, the full variable domain reads SQTIHQWPATLVQPVGSPLSLECTVEGTSNPNLYWYRQAAGRGLQLLFYSVGIGQISSEVPQNLSASRPQDRQFILSSKKLLLSDSGFYLCAWSVRSRQETQYFGPGTRLLVL.